This TCR beta chain was captured in a study of OX40 agonist ivuxolimab in advanced cancers. CDR1 is LNHDA, CDR2 SQIVND, per germline (reference sequence). Trimming took 3 bases from V and 9 from J, leaving 18 bases between them. CDR3 length: 15 residues. This clone is a singleton in its sample. The method was immunoSEQ multiplex PCR; TCRdb's version includes in-frame clones alone and lacks a portion of them. Of tens of thousands of clones in the sample, about 89% were seen once. The receptor was derived from an adult with an advanced solid tumor such as melanoma, head and neck, liver or kidney cancer. V and J are TRBV19 and TRBJ2-1; possible D gene TRBD2, 6 bases. The material sequenced was CD4+ or CD8+ T cells sorted from blood, taken in a trial of the OX40 agonist ivuxolimab. CDR3 loop: CASSIRGGYGGEQFF. The DNA for the CDR3 is TGTGCCAGTAGTATTAGAGGAGGGTATGGTGGTGAGCAGTTCTTC.